The 25 T cell receptor beta chains listed next were all sequenced from one sample in a study of graft-versus-host responses after intestinal transplantation. Some clones are missing from TCRdb's copy, which holds only in-frame ones; the method was immunoSEQ multiplex PCR. Of 35,000 to 55,000 clones detected, approximately 92% appear once; the ten largest clones hold over 4.5%. The sequencing used PBMCs, collected around 800 days after a first intestinal transplant, on the day of a second. These receptors originate from a human patient who received an intestinal transplant, so some T cells may come from the graft donor.

The chain combines TRBV5-1 with TRBJ1-2, with unresolved D. V gave up 1 base and J gave up 3 bases, with 16 bases separating them. This CDR3 spans 16 amino acids. The germline V gene has CDR1 SGHRS and CDR2 YFSETQ. CDR3 in DNA: TGCGCCAGCAGCTTGTCGCCCGAGGAGGCGTACTATGGCTACACCTTC. It translates to CASSLSPEEAYYGYTF.

V and J are TRBV5-1 and TRBJ2-1, with 11 bases that match TRBD2. V lost 0 bases and J lost 9; bases outside the gene matches: 11. Germline CDR1 reads SGHRS; CDR2 reads YFSETQ. The CDR3 is 17 residues long. The CDR3 spells CASSLAVTGTSGGEQFF. CDR3 DNA: TGCGCCAGCAGCTTGGCCGTTACCGGGACTAGCGGTGGTGAGCAGTTCTTC.

V gene TRBV7-6 combines with J gene TRBJ2-2; 9 positions match TRBD1. CDR1 is SGHVS and CDR2 is FNYEAQ in the germline V gene. This CDR3 is built from 13 residues. With 5 bases clipped from V and 6 bases from J, the junction kept 1 base outside the gene matches. DNA of the CDR3: TGTGCCAGCAGCCGGACAGGGGCCGGGGAGCTGTTTTTT. This translates into CASSRTGAGELFF.

The V and J genes are TRBV27 and TRBJ1-5; 8 positions match TRBD1. V lost 5 bases and J lost 0; bases outside the gene matches: 3. Germline-derived CDR1 and CDR2 are MNHEY and SMNVEV (reference sequence). This CDR3 spans 15 amino acids. CDR3 region: CASSKQGVSNQPQHF. The CDR3 DNA follows: TGTGCCAGCAGTAAACAGGGGGTTAGCAATCAGCCCCAGCATTTT.

The rearrangement joins TRBV30 to TRBJ1-6; 9 nucleotides agree with TRBD1. CDR3 length: 17 residues. Per germline, CDR1 GTSNPN and CDR2 SVGIG (reference sequence). The ends lost 2 bases at V and 7 bases at J; junction bases unmatched: 12. The CDR3 coding sequence is TGTGCCTGGAGTAAACCGAGGACAGGGGTGAGGAATTCACCCCTCCACTTT. It specifies CAWSKPRTGVRNSPLHF.

The rearrangement uses TRBV13 and TRBJ2-5, with 7 nucleotides matching TRBD2. V lost 3 bases, J lost 4 bases, and 8 bases stayed unmatched. The germline V gene encodes CDR1 PRHDT and CDR2 FYEKMQ (reference sequence). The CDR3 length is 15 residues. This chain's CDR3 is CASSFGGGPGETQYF. For the CDR3, the DNA is TGTGCCAGCAGCTTTGGGGGAGGGCCGGGAGAGACCCAGTACTTC.

This chain joins TRBV7-3 and TRBJ2-1; 9 nucleotides match TRBD1. Losses at the gene ends were 6 bases for V and 6 bases for J; bases not matched to a gene: 3. CDR3 length equals 13 residues. Germline V gene data show CDR1 as SGHTA and CDR2 as FQGTGA. The CDR3 here is CASRPTGGNEQFF. CDR3 DNA: TGTGCCAGCAGACCGACAGGGGGCAATGAGCAGTTCTTC.

J is TRBJ2-1 and V is TRBV19, with D maybe TRBD1 (6 bases). The CDR3 extends over 12 amino acids. CDR1 and CDR2 (germline): LNHDA, SQIVND (reference sequence). V was trimmed by 5 bases and J by 8 bases, leaving 10 bases between them. CDR3 protein: CASSSGVYEQFF. The CDR3 DNA reads as TGTGCCAGTAGTTCAGGGGTATATGAGCAGTTCTTC.

The V and J genes are TRBV5-1 and TRBJ2-3, with D maybe TRBD1 (6 bases). The CDR3 has 16 amino acids. Trimming pared 1 base from V and 2 bases from J, leaving 14 bases between. The germline V gene encodes CDR1 SGHRS and CDR2 YFSETQ. CDR3 sequence (DNA): TGCGCCAGCAGCTTGAAGACTCGGACAGTCACAGATACGCAGTATTTT. Translated: CASSLKTRTVTDTQYF.

J is TRBJ1-3 and V is TRBV28; D might be TRBD1 (6 bases). Germline V gene lookup returns CDR1 MDHEN and CDR2 SYDVKM. Trimming took off 7 bases at V and 3 bases at J, with 19 bases between the two ends. The CDR3 runs to 16 residues. CDR3 DNA sequence: TGTGCCAGCATTACCGTTTTGGGGGCGGGTGGAAACACCATATATTTT. Amino acids: CASITVLGAGGNTIYF.

This chain connects TRBV9 to TRBJ2-1, with D perhaps being TRBD1 or TRBD2 (5 bases each). The germline V gene has CDR1 SGDLS and CDR2 YYNGEE. The V and J ends lost 6 bases and 4 bases respectively, with 17 bases between them. The CDR3 loop spans 15 amino acids. CDR3 DNA: TGTGCCAGCACGCGCCGGGACGGGGAGTACAATGAGCAGTTCTTC. Residues: CASTRRDGEYNEQFF. The full variable domain, with the rest looked up from reference TRBV9 and TRBJ2-1, is DSGVTQTPKHLITATGQRVTLRCSPRSGDLSVYWYQQSLDQGLQFLIQYYNGEERAKGNILERFSAQQFPDLHSELNLSSLELGDSALYFCASTRRDGEYNEQFFGPGTRLTVL.

The rearrangement links TRBV29-1 to TRBJ1-3; 9 bases agree with TRBD1. V shed 7 bases and J 1 base; nucleotides not matched to a gene: 5. This CDR3 region has 14 residues. CDR1 and CDR2 from the germline V gene are SQVTM and ANQGSEA. Here the CDR3 DNA reads TGCAGCGCACGGGGACAGGGTTCTGGAAACACCATATATTTT. Residues: CSARGQGSGNTIYF.

In DNA, the CDR3 is TGTGCCAGCAGTTACTCGACAGGGGGCGTCTACGAGCAGTACTTC. Its protein is CASSYSTGGVYEQYF. The gene calls are TRBV6-6 and TRBJ2-7, with 10 bases fitting TRBD1. Germline CDR1 reads MNHNY; CDR2 reads SVGAGI (reference sequence). V lost 0 bases to trimming and J lost 3 bases; unmatched junction nucleotides: 2. This CDR3 contains 15 residues.

This chain links TRBV27 with TRBJ2-1, with 9 bases matching TRBD1. This CDR3 spans 16 amino acids. Per the germline V gene, CDR1 is MNHEY and CDR2 is SMNVEV (reference sequence). Trimming cost V 7 bases and J 2 bases; bases outside gene matches: 9. In nucleotides, the CDR3 is TGTGCCAGCAAAATTACCGGGACAGGGCCCTACAATGAGCAGTTCTTC. Residues: CASKITGTGPYNEQFF.

V and J are TRBV6-5 and TRBJ1-1; D ambiguous. Per the germline V gene, CDR1 is MNHEY and CDR2 is SVGAGI. Trimming left V 4 bases short and J 0 bases short, with 6 bases between. CDR3 length equals 13 residues. The CDR3 DNA reads TGTGCCAGCAGTTTCACCTTGAACACTGAAGCTTTCTTT. It yields the protein CASSFTLNTEAFF.

V gene TRBV11-2 combines with J gene TRBJ2-5; D perhaps matches TRBD1 (6 bases). Near its end, the DNA agrees better with TRBJ2-7, so the J call may be wrong. CDR3 length: 15 residues. Germline V CDR1 and CDR2: SGHAT, FQNNGV. The CDR3 DNA reads TGTGCCAGCAGCTCCCGGGACAAGTATTCCTACGAGCAGTACTTC. Amino acids: CASSSRDKYSYEQYF.

The chain has TRBV25-1 and TRBJ1-1, with D perhaps matching TRBD1 (5 bases). CDR1 is MGHDK, CDR2 SYGVNS, per germline. The CDR3 runs to 13 residues. V was trimmed by 7 bases and J by 1 base, leaving 10 bases between them. The CDR3 protein is CASTLGGNTEAFF. The CDR3, as DNA: TGTGCCAGCACCCTCGGGGGGAACACTGAAGCTTTCTTT.

The CDR3 region has the DNA TGCGCCAGCAGCTTGGTTCAGGGGTCCTACGAGCAGTACTTC. Residues: CASSLVQGSYEQYF. V gene TRBV5-1 combines with J gene TRBJ2-7, with D perhaps TRBD1 (6 bases). The V gene's germline CDR1 is SGHRS and CDR2 YFSETQ. The length of the CDR3 is 14 residues. V lost 0 bases and J lost 1, with 8 bases in between.

The CDR3 region has the DNA TGCGCCAGCAGCCTTGGTCCACACGGGGTCTTCTACGAGCAGTACTTC. The encoded protein is CASSLGPHGVFYEQYF. The chain employs TRBV4-1 and TRBJ2-7, with D possibly being TRBD2 (5 bases). Trimming cost V 4 bases and J 3 bases, with 19 bases left between them. CDR1 is MGHRA, CDR2 YSYEKL, per germline. CDR3 length: 16 amino acids.

The V gene is TRBV2, the J gene TRBJ2-3; D perhaps matches TRBD2 (6 bases). With 6 bases removed from V and 1 base from J, the gap between germline ends came to 11 bases. CDR3 size: 14 residues. Germline values: CDR1 SNHLY, CDR2 FYNNEI. CDR3 sequence: CASSLAARTDTQYF. The CDR3 DNA reads TGTGCCAGCAGCTTAGCGGCCCGCACAGATACGCAGTATTTT.

This rearrangement joins TRBV6-1 to TRBJ1-1; D is undetermined. Trimming took 0 bases from V and 8 from J, leaving 7 bases between them. The germline CDR1 and CDR2 sequences are MNHNS and SASEGT. This CDR3 has 12 residues. This chain's CDR3 is CASSEAPGEAFF. The CDR3 DNA reads as TGTGCCAGCAGTGAAGCACCAGGAGAAGCTTTCTTT.

To note about this clone: Mismatch with germline at one junction end may stem from a read error. V and J are TRBV11-1 and TRBJ2-1; 9 nucleotides align to TRBD2. The CDR3 is 15 residues long. Germline V lookup: CDR1 SGHAT, CDR2 FQDESV (reference sequence). The CDR3: CASTLGAGGGDEQFF. CDR3 nucleotides: TGTGCCAGCACCTTAGGGGCGGGAGGGGGTGATGAGCAGTTCTTC.

The CDR3 DNA reads TGTGCCAGCAGCTTCCTCGACGAAAACACTGAAGCTTTCTTT. This sequence encodes CASSFLDENTEAFF. The rearrangement joins TRBV5-4 to TRBJ1-1, with unresolved D. The germline V gene encodes CDR1 SGHNT and CDR2 YYREEE (reference sequence). With 2 bases removed from V and 2 bases from J, the gap between germline ends came to 10 bases. The CDR3 contains 14 residues. The full variable domain, completed using reference TRBV5-4 and TRBJ1-1, is ETGVTQSPTHLIKTRGQQVTLRCSSQSGHNTVSWYQQALGQGPQFIFQYYREEENGRGNFPPRFSGLQFPNYSSELNVNALELDDSALYLCASSFLDENTEAFFGQGTRLTVV.

The chain joins TRBV5-1 to TRBJ2-5, with TRBD2 matching 10 bases. Per germline, CDR1 SGHRS and CDR2 YFSETQ. J was trimmed by 1 base and V by 6 bases; bases with no gene match: 12. This CDR3 has 17 amino acids. The CDR3 sequence is CASNRLPGLASQETQYF. Written as DNA, the CDR3 is TGCGCCAGCAACAGACTACCGGGACTAGCGAGCCAAGAGACCCAGTACTTC.

The chain carries TRBV9 and TRBJ2-1; 14 bases fit TRBD2. In germline, CDR1 is SGDLS, CDR2 YYNGEE. V gave up 0 bases and J gave up 7 bases; unmatched junction bases: 3. The CDR3 loop spans 16 amino acids. The CDR3 coding sequence is TGTGCCAGCAGCGTAGGTGGGACTAGCGGGAGTAATGAGCAGTTCTTC. Protein sequence: CASSVGGTSGSNEQFF.